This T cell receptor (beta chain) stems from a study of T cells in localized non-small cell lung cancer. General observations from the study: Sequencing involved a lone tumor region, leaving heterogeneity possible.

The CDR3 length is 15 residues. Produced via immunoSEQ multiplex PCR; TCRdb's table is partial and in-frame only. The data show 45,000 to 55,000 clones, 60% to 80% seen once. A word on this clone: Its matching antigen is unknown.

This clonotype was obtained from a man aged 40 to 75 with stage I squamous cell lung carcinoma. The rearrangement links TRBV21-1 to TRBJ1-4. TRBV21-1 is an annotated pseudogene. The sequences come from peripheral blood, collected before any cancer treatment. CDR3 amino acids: CASSKNTRSNEKLFF. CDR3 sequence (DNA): TGTGCCAGCAGCAAAAACACCCGGTCTAATGAAAAACTGTTTTTT.